This entry is about one T cell receptor (beta chain). V shed 4 bases and J 6 bases; nucleotides not matched to a gene: 4. CDR1 and CDR2 (germline): LGHDT, YNNKEL (reference sequence). CDR3 size: 14 residues. These data come from a study of blood T cell repertoires in COVID-19. Study as a whole: The United States, Italy and Spain were the sources of the acute and convalescent COVID-19 samples. PBMCs, B-cell-depleted T cells, or T cells were the source of the cDNA or gDNA that made up the material.

Original data processing: Reference gene primer amplification yielded estimated nucleated cell counts. The data were produced by immunoSEQ multiplex PCR, yet TCRdb's version contains in-frame clones alone and is incomplete. Clone size and the V and J calls come from that table; the DNA yielded D and trimming. The data contain 250,000 or so clones, approximately 86% of them seen just once; the ten biggest clones take up 1.5% to 2%. The sequence derives from a man under 40 with active or convalescent COVID-19. V usage is TRBV3-1 (or the pseudogene TRBV3-2) and J usage is TRBJ2-2, with 8 bases identical to TRBD2. The sequenced material came from peripheral blood. CDR3 sequence: CASSPGTRPGELFF. For the CDR3, the DNA is TGTGCCAGCAGCCCAGGGACTAGACCCGGGGAGCTGTTTTTT.